This T cell receptor (beta chain) was recorded in a study of T cells after yellow fever vaccination. TCRdb called the 5' RACE reads again in MiXCR, with one record for every CDR3 protein. The sample has around 600,000 distinct CDR3 sequences; more than 9% are singletons. Germline CDR1 reads LGHNA; CDR2 reads YNFKEQ. V was pared by 3 bases and J by 7 bases, with 9 bases of the junction left unmatched. This CDR3 has 15 amino acids. This chain links TRBV4-2 with TRBJ2-7, with 10 nucleotides matching TRBD2. The TCR was taken from a young man who received the YFV17D yellow fever vaccine. The sample in question was PBMCs, obtained on the day of the yellow fever booster vaccination. The CDR3 is CASSQSGRETEEQYF. CDR3 coding DNA: TGTGCCAGCAGCCAGAGCGGGAGGGAAACCGAGGAGCAGTACTTC.